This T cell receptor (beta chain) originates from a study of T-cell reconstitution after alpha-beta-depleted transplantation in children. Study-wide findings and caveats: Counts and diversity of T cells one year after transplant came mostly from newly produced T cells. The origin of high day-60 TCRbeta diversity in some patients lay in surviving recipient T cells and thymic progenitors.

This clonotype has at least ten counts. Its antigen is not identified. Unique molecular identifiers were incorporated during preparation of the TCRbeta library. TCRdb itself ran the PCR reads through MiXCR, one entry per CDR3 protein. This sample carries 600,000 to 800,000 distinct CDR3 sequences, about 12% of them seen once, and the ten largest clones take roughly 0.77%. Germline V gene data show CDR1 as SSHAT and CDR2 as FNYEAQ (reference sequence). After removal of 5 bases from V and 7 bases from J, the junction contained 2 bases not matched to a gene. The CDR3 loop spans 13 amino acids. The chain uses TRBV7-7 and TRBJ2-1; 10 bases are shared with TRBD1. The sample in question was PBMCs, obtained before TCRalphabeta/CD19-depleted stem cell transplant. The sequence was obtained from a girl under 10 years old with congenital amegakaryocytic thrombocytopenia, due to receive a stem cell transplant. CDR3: CASSRDRGNEQFF. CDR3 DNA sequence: TGTGCCAGCAGCCGGGACAGGGGTAATGAGCAGTTCTTC.